The rows below give T cell receptor beta chains drawn from one sample of a study of blood T cell repertoires in COVID-19. The assay was immunoSEQ multiplex PCR, and TCRdb's table has in-frame clones only and misses some. The sample shows 300,000 to 350,000 clones, around 87% of them seen only once. The specimen was PBMCs or T cells enriched from blood (not recorded which). These receptors were taken from a young woman with acute COVID-19. Both conserved end residues are part of each CDR3. The D gene is left open where the match is weak. Clone size, where shown, is once, few, many, or a class for clones that have expanded.

CDR3	DNA	V	size	J	D
CAISEVGGMNTEAFF	TGTGCCATCAGTGAGGTCGGAGGAATGAACACTGAAGCTTTCTTT	TRBV10-3	NA	TRBJ1-1	NA
CASSPRGGGETQYF	TGCGCCAGCAGCCCCCGGGGAGGGGGAGAGACCCAGTACTTC	TRBV5-1	NA	TRBJ2-5	NA
CASSPEMREGNTIYF	TGTGCCAGCAGCCCAGAAATGAGAGAGGGCAACACCATATATTTT	TRBV4-2	NA	TRBJ1-3	NA
CASSPAGAGFGSYEQYF	TGTGCCAGCTCACCAGCAGGGGCAGGTTTTGGGTCCTACGAGCAGTACTTC	TRBV18	NA	TRBJ2-7	NA
CASSVGGLLNEQFF	TGTGCCAGCAGCGTAGGGGGACTGTTGAATGAGCAGTTCTTC	TRBV9	NA	TRBJ2-1	NA
CASSVDGTGWVAEAFF	TGTGCCAGCAGCGTAGACGGGACTGGGTGGGTAGCGGAAGCTTTCTTT	TRBV9	few	TRBJ1-1	NA
CAWSLLRGYTF	TGTGCCTGGAGTCTCCTACGTGGCTACACCTTC	TRBV30	NA	TRBJ1-2	NA
CASARGLYNEQFF	TGTGCCAGCGCCAGAGGACTATACAATGAGCAGTTCTTC	TRBV12-3/TRBV12-4	NA	TRBJ2-1	NA
CASSGLDRAGTGELFF	TGTGCCAGCAGTGGCCTGGACAGGGCTGGCACCGGGGAGCTGTTTTTT	TRBV28	once	TRBJ2-2	TRBD1
CATGTGGQPQHF	TGTGCCACCGGCACTGGCGGACAGCCCCAGCATTTT	TRBV24-1	NA	TRBJ1-5	NA
CASSFNRASYGYTF	TGTGCCAGCAGCTTCAACAGGGCCTCCTATGGCTACACCTTC	TRBV7-2	NA	TRBJ1-2	NA
CATSRVDRGNQPQHF	TGTGCCACCAGCAGAGTTGACAGGGGTAATCAGCCCCAGCATTTT	TRBV15	NA	TRBJ1-5	TRBD1
CASSYSRQGSEKLFF	TGTGCCAGCAGTTACTCCCGGCAGGGAAGTGAAAAACTGTTTTTT	TRBV6-5	NA	TRBJ1-4	NA
CAWSQELAGTYEQFF	TGTGCCTGGAGTCAGGAGCTAGCGGGAACCTATGAGCAGTTCTTC	TRBV30	NA	TRBJ2-1	TRBD2
CASSQLDRLGTDTQYF	TGTGCCAGCAGCCAACTAGACCGATTGGGCACAGATACGCAGTATTTT	TRBV3-1/TRBV3-2	NA	TRBJ2-3	NA
CASSRDRGEQYF	TGTGCCAGCAGTCGGGACAGGGGCGAGCAGTACTTC	TRBV16	NA	TRBJ2-7	TRBD1
CASSPGLAGSNEQFF	TGCGCCAGCAGCCCCGGACTAGCGGGATCCAATGAGCAGTTCTTC	TRBV5-1	NA	TRBJ2-1	TRBD2
CASSQDRAPFYF	TGTGCCAGTAGCCAAGACAGGGCTCCTTTCTACTTC	TRBV19	NA	TRBJ2-7	TRBD1
CASSQGTAGSTDTQYF	TGTGCCAGCAGCCAAGGGACAGCGGGAAGCACAGATACGCAGTATTTT	TRBV3-1/TRBV3-2	NA	TRBJ2-3	NA
CATRQGVIDGYTF	TGTGCCACTCGACAGGGGGTAATAGATGGCTACACCTTC	TRBV6-5	NA	TRBJ1-2	TRBD1
CASSNEGSSTDTQYF	TGTGCCAGTAGTAATGAGGGCAGTAGCACAGATACGCAGTATTTT	TRBV19	once	TRBJ2-3	NA
CASSPPTGMNTEAFF	TGTGCCAGCAGCCCCCCCACAGGGATGAACACTGAAGCTTTCTTT	TRBV28	once	TRBJ1-1	NA
CASSLGRDRGEKLFF	TGCGCCAGCAGCTTGGGTCGGGACAGGGGTGAAAAACTGTTTTTT	TRBV5-1	few	TRBJ1-4	TRBD1
CASSRPGGTPNTEAFF	TGTGCCAGTAGTAGGCCGGGAGGGACACCGAACACTGAAGCTTTCTTT	TRBV19	NA	TRBJ1-1	NA
CASSLSGGNQPQHF	TGTGCCAGCAGCCTTTCGGGGGGCAATCAGCCCCAGCATTTT	TRBV11-2	NA	TRBJ1-5	NA
CASSFDRQTQYF	TGTGCCAGCAGCTTTGACAGGCAGACCCAGTACTTC	TRBV5-4	NA	TRBJ2-5	NA
CASSPDGHTDTQYF	TGTGCCAGCTCACCGGACGGACACACAGATACGCAGTATTTT	TRBV18	NA	TRBJ2-3	NA
CASSLGRTNQPQHF	TGTGCCAGCTCACTTGGACGGACAAATCAGCCCCAGCATTTT	TRBV18	once	TRBJ1-5	NA
CASSTSAPNYGYTF	TGTGCCAGTAGTACCAGCGCTCCTAACTATGGCTACACCTTC	TRBV19	NA	TRBJ1-2	NA
CASRTGDQPQHF	TGTGCCAGCAGAACAGGGGATCAGCCCCAGCATTTT	TRBV28	NA	TRBJ1-5	TRBD1
CASSRTEAFF	TGTGCCAGCAGCCGGACTGAAGCTTTCTTT	TRBV2	NA	TRBJ1-1	NA
CASSEGPGGRRANYGYTF	TGTGCCAGCAGTGAAGGCCCAGGGGGGCGGAGGGCGAACTATGGCTACACCTTC	TRBV2	NA	TRBJ1-2	TRBD1
CASSQEGRGREKLFF	TGTGCCAGCAGCCAAGAGGGAAGGGGAAGAGAAAAACTGTTTTTT	TRBV3-1/TRBV3-2	once	TRBJ1-4	NA
CGVDNRQGDGYTF	TGCGGCGTTGATAACCGACAGGGGGATGGCTACACCTTC	TRBV29-1	NA	TRBJ1-2	TRBD1
CASSGGRVYSNQPQHF	TGTGCCAGCAGCGGGGGGAGGGTCTATAGCAATCAGCCCCAGCATTTT	TRBV7-4	NA	TRBJ1-5	NA
CASSLKAGDNYGYTF	TGTGCCAGCAGTTTGAAGGCAGGGGATAACTATGGCTACACCTTC	TRBV27	NA	TRBJ1-2	NA
CASSRQGPNEQFF	TGTGCCAGCAGCCGCCAGGGCCCCAATGAGCAGTTCTTC	TRBV3-1/TRBV3-2	NA	TRBJ2-1	NA
CASSLDRAGVWKLFF	TGTGCCAGCAGCTTAGATCGGGCAGGGGTGTGGAAACTGTTTTTT	TRBV7-9	NA	TRBJ1-4	NA
CASRDRGFSGNTIYF	TGCGCCAGCAGGGACAGGGGCTTCTCTGGAAACACCATATATTTT	TRBV10-2	NA	TRBJ1-3	TRBD1
CASSAPNYMNTEAFF	TGTGCCAGTAGTGCGCCCAACTATATGAACACTGAAGCTTTCTTT	TRBV19	NA	TRBJ1-1	NA
CAISTPPGGVQNSPLHF	TGTGCCATCAGTACCCCACCGGGGGGGGTGCAGAATTCACCCCTCCACTTT	TRBV10-3	NA	TRBJ1-6	NA
CASGSPYSAGQRNTEAFF	TGTGCCAGCGGCTCCCCCTACTCTGCCGGACAGAGGAACACTGAAGCTTTCTTT	TRBV27	NA	TRBJ1-1	NA
CASSPLAVPTGGATAQYF	TGTGCCAGCAGCCCCCTCGCGGTCCCCACAGGGGGCGCAACGGCCCAGTACTTC	TRBV7-6	NA	TRBJ2-5	TRBD1
CASSQGQGVGELFF	TGTGCCAGCAGCCAAGGGCAGGGGGTCGGGGAGCTGTTTTTT	TRBV3-1/TRBV3-2	NA	TRBJ2-2	TRBD1
CASSQVAGGRIRNNEQFF	TGTGCCAGCAGCCAGGTAGCGGGAGGGCGGATAAGGAACAATGAGCAGTTCTTC	TRBV3-1/TRBV3-2	few	TRBJ2-1	TRBD2
CASSSDTYGYTF	TGTGCCAGCAGCTCGGACACCTATGGCTACACCTTC	TRBV7-3	NA	TRBJ1-2	NA
CASSGGQGEKLFF	TGTGCCAGCAGCGGCGGACAGGGCGAAAAACTGTTTTTT	TRBV11-3	NA	TRBJ1-4	TRBD1